This TCR beta chain comes out of a study of technical replicates of blood from a handful of donors. Repertoires were generated with immunoSEQ multiplex PCR, while TCRdb's copy carries only in-frame clones and drops some. The sample has fewer than 95,000 clones, 94% seen once. The CDR3 sequence is 15 residues long. Trimming at V came to 6 bases and at J to 3 bases, leaving 9 bases not matched to a gene. The germline gives CDR1 MNHEY, CDR2 SVGAGI. The sequenced material came from T cells isolated from PBMCs. J is TRBJ2-7 and V is TRBV6-5; 9 nucleotides match TRBD2. The TCR comes from a human donor in good health. The CDR3 coding sequence is TGTGCCAGCAGCCGTAGCGGGGGACAGAACTACGAGCAGTACTTC. It is translated as CASSRSGGQNYEQYF.